The TCR beta chain described here comes from a study of blood T cell repertoires in COVID-19. Measured with immunoSEQ multiplex PCR; TCRdb has only the in-frame clones, and not every one. The sample lists 250,000 to 300,000 clones, approximately 81% occurring once. V lost 0 bases and J lost 4; bases outside the gene matches: 4. There are 16 residues in the CDR3. Germline CDR1 reads SGDLS; CDR2 reads YYNGEE. The chain combines TRBV9 with TRBJ1-6; 7 bases match TRBD1. Sequencing was carried out using PBMCs or T cells enriched from blood (not recorded which). The sequence derives from a woman aged 50 to 60 who had been exposed to COVID-19. CDR3 region: CASSVGQGDYNSPLHF. As DNA, the CDR3 is TGTGCCAGCAGCGTAGGACAGGGTGATTATAATTCACCCCTCCACTTT.